This T cell receptor (beta chain) is drawn from a study of T cell changes during pregnancy in multiple sclerosis. CDR1 MDHEN and CDR2 SYDVKM come from the germline V gene. The CDR3 totals 13 residues. The V gene lost 2 bases and the J gene lost 4 bases, with 6 bases spanning the gap. Using immunoSEQ multiplex PCR, the repertoire was profiled, and TCRdb retains in-frame clones only, with some absent. This sample has roughly 18,000 clones; about 85% occur once, and the top ten carry 9% to 10%. The receptor's source is a female donor with multiple sclerosis, enrolled in a pregnancy study. Sequenced material: CD8+ T cells from peripheral blood mononuclear cells, taken after pregnancy. The gene calls are TRBV28 and TRBJ2-1; D call uncertain. The DNA of the CDR3 is TGTGCCAGCAGTTTAAGTCAGTACAATGAGCAGTTCTTC. This sequence encodes CASSLSQYNEQFF. Full variable domain (rest looked up from reference TRBV28 and TRBJ2-1): DVKVTQSSRYLVKRTGEKVFLECVQDMDHENMFWYRQDPGLGLRLIYFSYDVKMKEKGDIPEGYSVSREKKERFSLILESASTNQTSMYLCASSLSQYNEQFFGPGTRLTVL.